A single sample is the source of the 8 T cell receptor beta chains below, sequenced in a study of blood T cell repertoires in COVID-19. This table comes from immunoSEQ multiplex PCR, and its TCRdb copy is limited to in-frame clones, with some not included. Among approximately 110,000 clones, about 90% were seen once, and the ten largest hold approximately 4.3%. Sequenced: peripheral blood. Receptors were obtained from a woman in her forties or fifties with acute or convalescent COVID-19.

The rearrangement joins TRBV6-2 or TRBV6-3 to TRBJ2-6, with 11 bases that match TRBD1. The CDR3 spans 16 residues. The V gene's germline CDR1 is MNHEY and CDR2 SVGEGT. The V gene end was trimmed by 5 bases and the J gene end by 0 bases; junction bases not matched to a gene: 0. The CDR3 nucleotides read TGTGCCAGCAGTGGGACAGGGGGCTCTGGGGCCAACGTCCTGACTTTC. Its protein is CASSGTGGSGANVLTF.

This chain uses TRBV6-5 with TRBJ1-4; D is perhaps TRBD1 (5 bases). The CDR3 is 14 amino acids. Trimming removed 8 bases from V and 8 bases from J, with 18 bases in between. CDR1 and CDR2 (germline): MNHEY, SVGAGI. DNA for the CDR3: TGTGCCAGCGGGGGGAGGGAGGTGGGCGAAAAACTGTTTTTT. This translates into CASGGREVGEKLFF.

The rearrangement links TRBV19 to TRBJ1-6; D may be TRBD1 (6 bases). CDR1 LNHDA and CDR2 SQIVND come from the germline V gene (reference sequence). Trimming cost V 4 bases and J 8 bases, with 15 bases left between them. The CDR3 loop spans 15 amino acids. CDR3 DNA sequence: TGTGCCAGTAGTACCACCGGGGACAAGGATTCACCCCTCCACTTT. Its protein is CASSTTGDKDSPLHF. Based on the CDR3 plus reference TRBV19 and TRBJ1-6, the full variable domain is DGGITQSPKYLFRKEGQNVTLSCEQNLNHDAMYWYRQDPGQGLRLIYYSQIVNDFQKGDIAEGYSVSREKKESFPLTVTSAQKNPTAFYLCASSTTGDKDSPLHFGNGTRLTVT.

This chain uses TRBV30 with TRBJ2-7; TRBD1 agrees at 7 bases. J gave up 5 bases and V 5 bases, and 3 bases lay outside the gene matches. Germline values: CDR1 GTSNPN, CDR2 SVGIG (reference sequence). This CDR3 is 11 amino acids long. Written as DNA, the CDR3 is TGTGCCTGGGTAGACAGGGACGAGCAGTACTTC. It is translated as CAWVDRDEQYF.

This chain joins TRBV10-3 and TRBJ1-4, with 7 bases matching TRBD1. With V trimmed by 6 bases and J by 4 bases, 2 bases remained unmatched. This CDR3 region has 13 residues. CDR1 ENHRY and CDR2 SYGVKD come from the germline V gene. CDR3 DNA sequence: TGTGCCATCAGGACAGGGATTAATGAAAAACTGTTTTTT. It is translated as CAIRTGINEKLFF.

V and J are TRBV3-1 (or the pseudogene TRBV3-2) and TRBJ2-1; 14 bases align to TRBD2. The length of the CDR3 is 15 residues. Germline CDR1 is LGHDT and CDR2 is YNNKEL (reference sequence). The junction had 5 bases not matched to a gene; V was cut back by 4 bases and J by 9 bases. CDR3 in amino acids: CASSPTSGGATEQFF. CDR3 coding DNA: TGTGCCAGCAGCCCGACTAGCGGGGGGGCCACTGAGCAGTTCTTC.

This sequence joins TRBV21-1 and TRBJ1-4. TRBV21-1 is recorded as a pseudogene. The CDR3 totals 15 residues. CDR3 loop: CASSSGPPRGEKLFF. The DNA of the CDR3 is TGTGCCAGCAGCTCAGGGCCCCCGCGGGGGGAAAAACTGTTTTTT.

This clone was recorded only once. V and J are TRBV27 and TRBJ1-1, with 7 bases matching TRBD1. Germline V gives CDR1 MNHEY, CDR2 SMNVEV (reference sequence). Trimming at V came to 6 bases and at J to 3 bases, leaving 13 bases not matched to a gene. This CDR3 comprises 16 residues. In nucleotides, the CDR3 is TGTGCCAGCAGGTACCTTACAGGGGTTAAGGACACTGAAGCTTTCTTT. Its translation: CASRYLTGVKDTEAFF.